Presented here are 12 T cell receptor beta chains from one specimen sequenced in a study of cytotoxic CD8 clonotypes in ibrutinib-treated CLL (dated by TCRdb to the early 2020s). The sample's time point label is to be understood as: approximately 11 months on ibrutinib. The library relied on the immunoSEQ multiplex PCR assay. This immuneACCESS table, as held by TCRdb, lists in-frame sequences with V and J called but not all clones. Of the missing ones, under half trace to an unresolved V gene in checked studies; the others have no known cause. For this sample the table gives 110,000 to 150,000 clones, of which 77% were detected only once. The ten largest account for 25% to 30% of the sample. The sample here was PBMCs, taken after 12 months of ibrutinib treatment. These receptors all stem from a human donor with chronic lymphocytic leukemia.

The chain has TRBV6-5 and TRBJ1-2; 8 bases agree with TRBD1. Germline CDR1 is MNHEY and CDR2 is SVGAGI. The CDR3 consists of 14 residues. With 5 bases clipped from V and 3 bases from J, the junction kept 5 bases outside the gene matches. The CDR3 nucleotides read TGTGCCAGCAGTCCCCGGACAGGGTACTATGGCTACACCTTC. This codes for CASSPRTGYYGYTF.

The chain links TRBV30 to TRBJ1-2; a weak D match, TRBD1 (5 bases). CDR1 GTSNPN and CDR2 SVGIG come from the germline V gene (reference sequence). The V end lost 4 bases, the J end lost 8 bases, and 11 bases lay between the germline ends. CDR3 size: 11 residues. CDR3 loop: CAWTGSRGYTF. The CDR3 DNA follows: TGTGCCTGGACAGGGTCTCGGGGCTACACCTTC.

This rearrangement joins TRBV7-9 to TRBJ2-1, with D possibly TRBD2 on 5 matching bases. There are 14 residues in the CDR3. CDR1 and CDR2 (germline): SEHNR, FQNEAQ (reference sequence). V gave up 7 bases and J gave up 7 bases, with 17 bases separating them. Here the CDR3 DNA reads TGTGCCAGCAACGAAGGGCTAGCCTTTAATGAGCAGTTCTTC. Encoded protein: CASNEGLAFNEQFF.

V gene TRBV4-1 combines with J gene TRBJ2-3; 13 bases match TRBD2. Germline CDR1 MGHRA, CDR2 YSYEKL. The CDR3 loop spans 17 amino acids. Trimming took 4 bases from V and 2 from J; bases not matched to a gene: 6. The CDR3 here is CASSLLGLAGNTDTQYF. CDR3 DNA sequence: TGCGCCAGCAGCCTTTTGGGACTAGCGGGGAACACAGATACGCAGTATTTT.

CDR3 region: CASSSRTGYTF. The CDR3 DNA reads as TGTGCCAGCAGCTCCCGGACTGGCTACACCTTC. The chain links TRBV11-2 to TRBJ1-2; D is unresolved. This CDR3 comprises 11 residues. V was clipped by 4 bases and J by 7 bases, with 7 bases between them. Germline V CDR1 and CDR2: SGHAT, FQNNGV.

V gene TRBV30 combines with J gene TRBJ1-5; 10 bases are shared with TRBD1. CDR3 length: 15 residues. Germline CDR1 and CDR2: GTSNPN and SVGIG (reference sequence). J lost 7 bases, V lost 4 bases, and 10 bases had no gene match. CDR3 region: CAWTFPGTGAQPQHF. In DNA, the CDR3 is TGTGCCTGGACCTTTCCCGGGACAGGGGCCCAGCCCCAGCATTTT.

The V gene is TRBV25-1, the J gene TRBJ2-1; TRBD2 matches 7 bases. The V segment lost 4 bases and the J segment 7 bases; nucleotides outside the gene matches: 10. The CDR3 length is 15 residues. Germline CDR1 MGHDK, CDR2 SYGVNS. CDR3 DNA: TGTGCCAGCAGTGGGATTGGTGGGAGGGGAAATGAGCAGTTCTTC. Translation: CASSGIGGRGNEQFF. Using reference TRBV25-1 and TRBJ2-1 for the parts outside the CDR3, the full variable domain is EADIYQTPRYLVIGTGKKITLECSQTMGHDKMYWYQQDPGMELHLIHYSYGVNSTEKGDLSSESTVSRIRTEHFPLTLESARPSHTSQYLCASSGIGGRGNEQFFGPGTRLTVL.

The chain combines TRBV27 with TRBJ2-7, with D perhaps matching TRBD1 (6 bases). Trimming took 5 bases from V and 2 from J, leaving 13 bases between them. Per germline, CDR1 MNHEY and CDR2 SMNVEV (reference sequence). CDR3 size: 14 residues. CDR3 sequence reads: CASSTTGKAYEQYF. The CDR3 coding sequence is TGTGCCAGCAGTACGACAGGCAAGGCCTACGAGCAGTACTTC.

The chain uses TRBV13 and TRBJ2-1; D is undetermined. The CDR3 consists of 13 residues. Germline V gene data show CDR1 as PRHDT and CDR2 as FYEKMQ (reference sequence). Trimming took off 5 bases at V and 7 bases at J, with 12 bases between the two ends. The CDR3 loop reads CASSTETRNEQFF. The CDR3 coding sequence is TGTGCCAGCAGCACCGAGACAAGGAATGAGCAGTTCTTC. Filled out from reference TRBV13 and TRBJ2-1, the complete variable domain reads AAGVIQSPRHLIKEKRETATLKCYPIPRHDTVYWYQQGPGQDPQFLISFYEKMQSDKGSIPDRFSAQQFSDYHSELNMSSLELGDSALYFCASSTETRNEQFFGPGTRLTVL.

The J gene is TRBJ2-7, the V gene TRBV7-3, with TRBD1 identical over 9 bases. This CDR3 contains 14 residues. V lost 5 bases to trimming and J lost 4 bases; unmatched junction nucleotides: 6. Germline-derived CDR1 and CDR2 are SGHTA and FQGTGA. CDR3 DNA sequence: TGTGCCAGCAGCCCAACAGGGGGCAGTTACGAGCAGTACTTC. It codes for CASSPTGGSYEQYF.

The rearrangement links TRBV28 to TRBJ1-1; D is undetermined. Trimming pared 5 bases from V and 4 bases from J, leaving 14 bases between. Germline CDR1 reads MDHEN; CDR2 reads SYDVKM. The CDR3 sequence is 14 residues long. In nucleotides, the CDR3 is TGTGCCAGCAGTCGACCGACCAGGAGCACTGAAGCTTTCTTT. It encodes CASSRPTRSTEAFF.

The V gene is TRBV15, the J gene TRBJ2-7; 8 bases map to TRBD1. Trimming took 5 bases from V and 3 from J; bases not matched to a gene: 6. Per the germline V gene, CDR1 is LNHNV and CDR2 is YYDKDF (reference sequence). The CDR3 extends over 14 amino acids. The CDR3 nucleotides read TGTGCCACCAGCGGGCGCAGGGGGCTCTACGAGCAGTACTTC. Its protein product is CATSGRRGLYEQYF.